The entry below describes one TCR beta chain. Its antigen is unknown. These data originate in a study of T cell responses to AZD1222 COVID-19 vaccine. Study results and caveats: Donors, mostly white British, included more females; clonal diversity was possibly underestimated. Nearly half of spike-specific TCRs reportedly go after variant regions that carry no mutations.

Between the trimmed V and J ends, which lost 4 bases and 5 bases, there was a span of 20 bases. The CDR3 totals 15 residues. Germline V gene lookup returns CDR1 GTSNPN and CDR2 SVGIG (reference sequence). Only in-frame clones appear in the TCRdb table, and some are missing; sequencing was by immunoSEQ multiplex PCR. The sample lists 90,000 or so clones, approximately 90% occurring once. This chain links TRBV30 with TRBJ1-2; possibly TRBD1 for D (5 bases). The clonotype originates from an adult who received the AZD1222 COVID-19 vaccine. Specimen: peripheral blood, collected 28 days after the second AZD1222 dose. CDR3 in amino acids: CAWKSGTGRLYGYTF. Written as DNA, the CDR3 is TGTGCCTGGAAATCCGGGACCGGGCGGCTGTATGGCTACACCTTC. The full variable domain, its missing parts supplied by reference TRBV30 and TRBJ1-2, is SQTIHQWPATLVQPVGSPLSLECTVEGTSNPNLYWYRQAAGRGLQLLFYSVGIGQISSEVPQNLSASRPQDRQFILSSKKLLLSDSGFYLCAWKSGTGRLYGYTFGSGTRLTVV.